These 15 T cell receptor beta chains were sequenced from one sample in a study of blood T cells in healthy people across ages. Combining a sample-barcoded 5' primer with a J-beta primer mix, a second PCR ran for about 6 to 11 cycles. TCRdb reprocessed the 5' RACE reads with MiXCR, giving one entry per CDR3 protein. This sample carries 1.5 million to 2 million distinct CDR3 sequences, about 39% of them seen once, and the ten largest clones take roughly 24%. Sequenced material: blood. The receptors were gathered from a human donor in good health.

The chain is built from TRBV6-1 and TRBJ1-5, with D hard to call. V was shortened by 2 bases and J by 0 bases, with 2 bases between the two germline ends. CDR1 MNHNS and CDR2 SASEGT come from the germline V gene. There are 13 residues in the CDR3. The CDR3 loop reads CASSESSNQPQHF. In DNA, the CDR3 is TGTGCCAGCAGTGAATCTAGCAATCAGCCCCAGCATTTT.

Remarks on this clonotype: One end of the junction varies from germline; a read error may be responsible. V is TRBV2 and J is TRBJ2-5; TRBD1 or TRBD2 may be the D gene (5 bases each). The assigned J gene may be wrong: the sequence end matches TRBJ2-7 better. Germline V gives CDR1 SNHLY, CDR2 FYNNEI. The CDR3 has 11 residues. The CDR3 loop is CVSSRENEQYF. The CDR3 DNA is TGTGTCAGCAGCAGGGAGAACGAGCAGTACTTC.

The chain has TRBV3-1 and TRBJ2-1; 13 positions match TRBD2. The V gene's germline CDR1 is LGHDT and CDR2 YNNKEL (reference sequence). The CDR3 runs 17 residues. V lost 3 bases to trimming and J lost 9 bases; unmatched junction nucleotides: 11. The CDR3, as DNA: TGTGCCAGCAGCCAGGACCCACTAGCGGGGGGGCCTCGTGAGCAGTTCTTC. This sequence encodes CASSQDPLAGGPREQFF.

The rearrangement links TRBV4-3 to TRBJ2-4; 12 bases fit TRBD2. This CDR3 comprises 19 residues. The junction had 17 bases not matched to a gene; V was cut back by 8 bases and J by 3 bases. Germline V lookup: CDR1 LGHNA, CDR2 YSLEER. CDR3 sequence (DNA): TGCGCCAGCGGCCCACGACTAGCGGGGGAGCTCACGGTCAAAAACATTCAGTACTTC. Translated: CASGPRLAGELTVKNIQYF.

This clonotype was found a few times. This chain uses TRBV27 with TRBJ2-1; 7 bases match TRBD2. The trim removed 4 bases at V and 6 bases at J, leaving 9 bases unmatched. This CDR3 has 15 amino acids. Germline V gene sequence: CDR1 MNHEY, CDR2 SMNVEV (reference sequence). The CDR3 region is CASSSGGHWVNEQFF. The CDR3 DNA sequence: TGTGCCAGCAGTTCGGGAGGACATTGGGTCAATGAGCAGTTCTTC.

This clonotype was recorded many times. The chain is built from TRBV4-3 and TRBJ1-2, with D unclear. There are 17 residues in the CDR3. Trimming removed 0 bases at V and 4 bases at J, with 18 bases between. Germline lookup yields CDR1 LGHNA and CDR2 YSLEER. CDR3 nucleotides: TGCGCCAGCAGCCAAGATAGAGGCAGCATAGTGGTCTATGGCTACACCTTC. The encoded protein is CASSQDRGSIVVYGYTF.

The chain combines TRBV20-1 with TRBJ1-6; D unresolved. The CDR3 contains 17 residues. V was trimmed by 0 bases and J by 7 bases, leaving 19 bases between them. Germline CDR1 reads DFQATT; CDR2 reads SNEGSKA (reference sequence). The CDR3 sequence is CSARDLRDRLLNSPLHF. The CDR3 nucleotides read TGCAGTGCTAGAGATCTTCGGGATAGGCTCTTAAATTCACCCCTCCACTTT.

This clonotype was found a few times. The chain links TRBV7-6 to TRBJ2-5; 7 bases are a match to TRBD1. The V gene's germline CDR1 is SGHVS and CDR2 FNYEAQ. This CDR3 comprises 15 residues. The junction had 8 bases not matched to a gene; V was cut back by 6 bases and J by 1 base. CDR3 region: CASSPLRDSQETQYF. For the CDR3, the DNA is TGTGCCAGCAGTCCTTTAAGGGACAGCCAAGAGACCCAGTACTTC.

This rearrangement joins TRBV6-1 to TRBJ1-5; no firm D call. Germline CDR1 and CDR2: MNHNS and SASEGT. There are 13 residues in the CDR3. V lost 7 bases and J 0 bases, leaving 7 bases between the germline ends. CDR3 coding DNA: TGTGCCAGCACCATCCATAGCAATCAGCCCCAGCATTTT. Translation gives CASTIHSNQPQHF.

This clonotype occurred a few times. This chain connects TRBV13 to TRBJ2-7, with 7 bases matching TRBD2. The V gene's germline CDR1 is PRHDT and CDR2 FYEKMQ (reference sequence). V lost 5 bases and J lost 0; bases outside the gene matches: 10. CDR3 length equals 16 residues. The CDR3 is CASSPRRGGISYEQYF. For the CDR3, the DNA is TGTGCCAGCAGCCCAAGACGCGGGGGAATCTCCTACGAGCAGTACTTC.

This clonotype turned up a few times. V and J are TRBV5-1 and TRBJ1-2; tentative D call: TRBD1 (5 bases). The CDR3 has 16 residues. CDR1 SGHRS and CDR2 YFSETQ come from the germline V gene. The V end lost 1 base, the J end lost 4 bases, and 17 bases lay between the germline ends. The CDR3: CASSLNPQEAIYGYTF. The CDR3, as DNA: TGCGCCAGCAGCTTGAACCCACAGGAGGCTATCTATGGCTACACCTTC.

This clonotype was observed a handful of times. This chain joins TRBV18 and TRBJ2-6; 8 bases are a match to TRBD2. CDR3 size: 16 residues. V lost 8 bases to trimming and J lost 1 base; unmatched junction nucleotides: 7. Germline CDR1 reads KGHSH; CDR2 reads LQKENI. The CDR3 loop is CASSPLAGSGANVLTF. Written as DNA, the CDR3 is TGTGCCAGCAGCCCTCTAGCGGGTTCTGGGGCCAACGTCCTGACTTTC.

This chain connects TRBV20-1 to TRBJ2-3; 8 nucleotides match TRBD1. The V gene end was trimmed by 3 bases and the J gene end by 6 bases; junction bases not matched to a gene: 5. The germline gives CDR1 DFQATT, CDR2 SNEGSKA (reference sequence). This CDR3 has 13 amino acids. As DNA, the CDR3 is TGCAGTGCTAGGTCCAGGGGGCGGGATACGCAGTATTTT. This translates into CSARSRGRDTQYF.

The rearrangement joins TRBV4-3 to TRBJ2-7, with a tentative D call TRBD2 (5 bases). This CDR3 comprises 18 residues. V lost 0 bases and J lost 1, with 19 bases in between. Germline V gene sequence: CDR1 LGHNA, CDR2 YSLEER. The CDR3 sequence is CASSQDLERTLGSYEQYF. The CDR3 DNA reads as TGCGCCAGCAGCCAAGATCTTGAGCGGACTCTGGGGTCCTACGAGCAGTACTTC.

This rearrangement joins TRBV28 to TRBJ2-4; possible D gene TRBD2, 7 bases. The CDR3 spans 15 residues. Deletions cut 6 bases from V and 9 bases from J, with 21 bases between. CDR1 and CDR2 (germline): MDHEN, SYDVKM. CDR3 sequence (DNA): TGTGCCAGCAGCCCTGCCGGGGGGCGGAGGAGCATTCAGTACTTC. Protein product: CASSPAGGRRSIQYF.